One sample yielded the 19 T cell receptor beta chains listed below, sequenced in a study of T cells after yellow fever vaccination. TCRdb processed the 5' RACE reads anew with MiXCR; each CDR3 protein has one entry. In the table there are around 610,000 distinct CDR3 sequences, around an eighth of which are singletons. Material: PBMCs, obtained on the day of the yellow fever booster vaccination. These receptors all come from a man younger than 40 who received the YFV17D yellow fever vaccine.

The genes are TRBV18 and TRBJ1-2; 8 bases match TRBD1. The CDR3 is made up of 16 amino acids. After removal of 3 bases from V and 0 bases from J, the junction contained 6 bases not matched to a gene. Germline CDR1 is KGHSH and CDR2 is LQKENI. The CDR3 region has the DNA TGTGCCAGCTCACCGACAGGGGACTGGGCTAACTATGGCTACACCTTC. Protein: CASSPTGDWANYGYTF.

V is TRBV20-1 and J is TRBJ1-1, with TRBD1 identical over 7 bases. The V and J ends lost 3 bases and 6 bases, in that order; junction bases with no gene match: 4. The CDR3 consists of 12 residues. Germline loops: CDR1 DFQATT, CDR2 SNEGSKA (reference sequence). The CDR3 here is CSASHRGAEAFF. The CDR3, as DNA: TGCAGTGCTAGCCACAGGGGCGCTGAAGCTTTCTTT.

This chain uses TRBV5-1 with TRBJ2-2; 10 bases are shared with TRBD2. The V gene end was trimmed by 2 bases and the J gene end by 3 bases; junction bases not matched to a gene: 1. CDR1 and CDR2 from the germline V gene are SGHRS and YFSETQ. There are 15 residues in the CDR3. The CDR3 DNA follows: TGCGCCAGCAGCTTTGGACTAGCGGACACCGGGGAGCTGTTTTTT. Residues: CASSFGLADTGELFF.

This clonotype was observed a few times. This chain joins TRBV9 and TRBJ2-7; D may be TRBD1 (7 bases). The CDR3 is 14 residues long. V was shortened by 3 bases and J by 2 bases, with 12 bases between the two germline ends. CDR1 is SGDLS and CDR2 is YYNGEE in the germline V gene. CDR3 protein: CASSAQGGPYEQYF. In DNA, the CDR3 is TGTGCCAGCAGCGCTCAGGGGGGCCCCTACGAGCAGTACTTC.

Written as DNA, the CDR3 is TGTGCCAGCAGTTTACTGGGGACAGGGGCAGAGCAGTTCTTC. It codes for CASSLLGTGAEQFF. The rearrangement joins TRBV28 to TRBJ2-1, with 10 bases lining up with TRBD1. Germline V gene data show CDR1 as MDHEN and CDR2 as SYDVKM. The CDR3 extends over 14 amino acids. Trimming cost V 2 bases and J 10 bases; bases outside gene matches: 5.

V gene TRBV6-2 or TRBV6-3 combines with J gene TRBJ2-3; the match to TRBD2 covers 8 bases. The CDR3 is made up of 17 amino acids. J gave up 4 bases and V 4 bases, and 13 bases lay outside the gene matches. Looked up from germline, CDR1 is MNHEY and CDR2 is SVGEGT. CDR3 residues: CASSSNRGAGAADTQYF. In DNA form, the CDR3 reads TGTGCCAGCAGTTCCAACCGGGGAGCGGGAGCTGCAGATACGCAGTATTTT.

This rearrangement joins TRBV6-2 or TRBV6-3 to TRBJ2-1, with D perhaps matching TRBD1 (5 bases). This CDR3 is built from 15 residues. Trimming removed 8 bases at V and 0 bases at J, with 14 bases between. CDR1 is MNHEY and CDR2 is SVGEGT in the germline V gene. The CDR3 is CASDLRGSSYNEQFF. The CDR3 nucleotides read TGTGCCAGCGACCTAAGGGGAAGCTCCTACAATGAGCAGTTCTTC.

The V call is TRBV29-1, the J call TRBJ1-1, with D hard to call. The CDR3 sequence is 13 residues long. V was cut by 0 bases and J by 1 base, with 6 bases left in between. CDR1 SQVTM and CDR2 ANQGSEA come from the germline V gene. The CDR3 region has the DNA TGCAGCGTTGAAGAGGGCTCGAACACTGAAGCTTTCTTT. Translated, it gives CSVEEGSNTEAFF. Looking up the rest from reference TRBV29-1 and TRBJ1-1 gives the full variable domain: SAVISQKPSRDICQRGTSLTIQCQVDSQVTMMFWYRQQPGQSLTLIATANQGSEATYESGFVIDKFPISRPNLTFSTLTVSNMSPEDSSIYLCSVEEGSNTEAFFGQGTRLTVV.

The chain couples TRBV20-1 to TRBJ2-3; 7 nucleotides align to TRBD1. The CDR3 is 15 amino acids. Looked up from germline, CDR1 is DFQATT and CDR2 is SNEGSKA (reference sequence). V trimming: 5 bases; J trimming: 0 bases; junction bases outside the gene matches: 8. The CDR3 DNA sequence: TGCAGTGCTCCACCAGGGGGATCTAGCACAGATACGCAGTATTTT. Translated: CSAPPGGSSTDTQYF.

The CDR3 bases are TGTGCCAGCAGGATAAGGACTAGCGGGAGTTTAGGTGAGCAGTTCTTC. This gives the protein CASRIRTSGSLGEQFF. This rearrangement joins TRBV6-2 or TRBV6-3 to TRBJ2-1; TRBD2 matches at 13 bases. Trimming took 6 bases from V and 9 from J; bases not matched to a gene: 11. This CDR3 is built from 16 residues. Germline assignment: CDR1 MNHEY and CDR2 SVGEGT.

The chain carries TRBV10-3 and TRBJ2-2; TRBD1 might be the D (6 bases). CDR3 length equals 14 residues. In germline, CDR1 is ENHRY, CDR2 SYGVKD. The V and J ends lost 10 bases and 2 bases respectively, with 14 bases between them. CDR3 sequence: CASERQDNTGELFF. The CDR3 DNA is TGTGCCAGCGAGCGACAGGATAACACCGGGGAGCTGTTTTTT.

The chain carries TRBV4-3 and TRBJ1-6; D not resolved. V was pared by 0 bases and J by 7 bases, with 7 bases between. The V gene's germline CDR1 is LGHNA and CDR2 YSLEER. The CDR3 has 14 amino acids. The CDR3 DNA sequence: TGCGCCAGCAGCCAAGACTATGGAAATTCACCCCTCCACTTT. Amino acid sequence: CASSQDYGNSPLHF.

A few counts support this clonotype. The V and J genes are TRBV29-1 and TRBJ2-6; perhaps D is TRBD1 or TRBD2 (5 bases each). The CDR3 loop spans 17 amino acids. CDR1 and CDR2 from the germline V gene are SQVTM and ANQGSEA. V was shortened by 6 bases and J by 0 bases, with 18 bases between the two germline ends. The CDR3: CSVLPGTGGSGANVLTF. The CDR3 bases are TGCAGCGTCCTACCAGGGACGGGCGGCTCTGGGGCCAACGTCCTGACTTTC.

This clonotype was found a few times. The chain is built from TRBV7-6 and TRBJ2-7; 9 positions agree with TRBD1. V lost 1 base and J lost 5; bases outside the gene matches: 6. This CDR3 is built from 15 residues. Germline values: CDR1 SGHVS, CDR2 FNYEAQ. The CDR3 region is CASSLGFTGGHEQYF. CDR3 nucleotides: TGTGCCAGCAGCTTAGGATTCACAGGGGGCCACGAGCAGTACTTC.

The chain employs TRBV5-1 and TRBJ2-3; a weak D match, TRBD1 (6 bases). Germline CDR1 is SGHRS and CDR2 is YFSETQ. This CDR3 region has 14 residues. V lost 2 bases and J 4 bases, leaving 11 bases between the germline ends. CDR3 loop: CASSFDRMADTQYF. CDR3 DNA sequence: TGCGCCAGCAGCTTTGACAGGATGGCAGATACGCAGTATTTT.

The chain uses TRBV20-1 and TRBJ2-1, with 8 nucleotides matching TRBD2. Trimming cost V 0 bases and J 9 bases; bases outside gene matches: 10. The germline gives CDR1 DFQATT, CDR2 SNEGSKA (reference sequence). The CDR3 loop spans 15 amino acids. The CDR3 DNA reads as TGCAGTGCTAGAGAGCCGGGACTAGATCTCGGTGAGCAGTTCTTC. As protein: CSAREPGLDLGEQFF.

This clonotype was recorded a few times. The chain joins TRBV11-2 to TRBJ1-5, with D maybe TRBD1 (5 bases). V lost 2 bases and J 3 bases, leaving 11 bases between the germline ends. Per the germline V gene, CDR1 is SGHAT and CDR2 is FQNNGV. This CDR3 is 15 amino acids long. The CDR3, as DNA: TGTGCCAGCAGCTTAAGACAGAGAATCAATCAGCCCCAGCATTTT. Amino acid sequence: CASSLRQRINQPQHF.

The rearrangement joins TRBV5-6 to TRBJ1-5; 10 bases are a match to TRBD1. This CDR3 comprises 16 residues. V lost 4 bases, J lost 9 bases, and 13 bases stayed unmatched. Germline CDR1 and CDR2: SGHDT and YYEEEE. CDR3 residues: CASSTSGTGAPRPQHF. CDR3 DNA: TGTGCCAGCAGCACCTCCGGGACAGGGGCTCCAAGGCCCCAGCATTTT. Complete variable domain (other parts from reference TRBV5-6 and TRBJ1-5): DAGVTQSPTHLIKTRGQQVTLRCSPKSGHDTVSWYQQALGQGPQFIFQYYEEEERQRGNFPDRFSGHQFPNYSSELNVNALLLGDSALYLCASSTSGTGAPRPQHFGDGTRLSIL.

The chain recombines TRBV2 with TRBJ2-2; tentative D call: TRBD2 (6 bases). Germline-derived CDR1 and CDR2 are SNHLY and FYNNEI. This CDR3 spans 14 amino acids. The germline V and J ends were trimmed by 3 bases and 4 bases, with 9 bases remaining between them. CDR3 region: CASSDGGSTGELFF. In DNA, the CDR3 is TGTGCCAGCAGTGATGGAGGGTCCACCGGGGAGCTGTTTTTT.